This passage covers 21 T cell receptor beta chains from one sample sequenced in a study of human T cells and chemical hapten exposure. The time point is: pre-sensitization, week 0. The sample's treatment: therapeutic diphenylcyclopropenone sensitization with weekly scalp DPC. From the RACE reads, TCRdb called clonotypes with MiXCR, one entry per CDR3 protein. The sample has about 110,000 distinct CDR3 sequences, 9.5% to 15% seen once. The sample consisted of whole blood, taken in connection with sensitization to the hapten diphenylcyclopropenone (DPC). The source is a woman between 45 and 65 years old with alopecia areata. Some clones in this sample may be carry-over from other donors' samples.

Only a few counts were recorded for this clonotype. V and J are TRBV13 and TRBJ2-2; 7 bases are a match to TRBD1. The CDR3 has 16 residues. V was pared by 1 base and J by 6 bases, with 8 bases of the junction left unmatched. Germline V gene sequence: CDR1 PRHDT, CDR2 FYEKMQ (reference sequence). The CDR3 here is CASSLASTGFPGELFF. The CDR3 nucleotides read TGTGCCAGCAGCTTAGCCTCGACAGGGTTCCCCGGGGAGCTGTTTTTT. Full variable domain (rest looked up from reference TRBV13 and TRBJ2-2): AAGVIQSPRHLIKEKRETATLKCYPIPRHDTVYWYQQGPGQDPQFLISFYEKMQSDKGSIPDRFSAQQFSDYHSELNMSSLELGDSALYFCASSLASTGFPGELFFGEGSRLTVL.

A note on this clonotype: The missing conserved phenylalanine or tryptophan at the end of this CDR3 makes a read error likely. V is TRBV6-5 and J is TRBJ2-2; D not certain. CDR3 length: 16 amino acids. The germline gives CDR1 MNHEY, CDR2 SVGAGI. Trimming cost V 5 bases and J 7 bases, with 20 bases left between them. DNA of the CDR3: TGTGCCAGCAGTCTATCCGGAGCAGCAAGTTACGGGGAGCTGTTTTAT. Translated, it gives CASSLSGAASYGELFY.

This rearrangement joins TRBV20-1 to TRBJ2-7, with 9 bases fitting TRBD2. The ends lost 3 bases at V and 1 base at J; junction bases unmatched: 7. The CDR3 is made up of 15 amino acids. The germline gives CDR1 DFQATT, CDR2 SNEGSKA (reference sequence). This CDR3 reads CSARSTSGFSYEQYF. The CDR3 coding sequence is TGCAGTGCTAGGAGTACTAGCGGGTTTTCCTACGAGCAGTACTTC.

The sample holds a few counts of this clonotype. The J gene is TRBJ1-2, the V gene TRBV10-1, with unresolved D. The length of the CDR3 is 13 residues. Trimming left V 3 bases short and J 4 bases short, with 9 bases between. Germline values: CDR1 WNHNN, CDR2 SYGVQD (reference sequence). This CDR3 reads CASSESESYGYTF. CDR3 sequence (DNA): TGCGCCAGCAGTGAATCCGAATCCTATGGCTACACCTTC.

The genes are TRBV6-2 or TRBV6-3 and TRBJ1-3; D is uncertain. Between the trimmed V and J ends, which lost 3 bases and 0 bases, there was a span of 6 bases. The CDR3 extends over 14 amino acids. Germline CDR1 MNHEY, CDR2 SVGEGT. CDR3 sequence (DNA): TGTGCCAGCAGTTATATCATCTCTGGAAACACCATATATTTT. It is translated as CASSYIISGNTIYF.

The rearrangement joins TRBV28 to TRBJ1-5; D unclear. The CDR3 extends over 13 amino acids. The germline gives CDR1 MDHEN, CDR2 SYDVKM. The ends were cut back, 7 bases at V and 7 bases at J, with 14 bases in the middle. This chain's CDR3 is CASTLPSRQPQHF. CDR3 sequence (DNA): TGTGCCAGCACCCTACCCTCGCGGCAGCCCCAGCATTTT.

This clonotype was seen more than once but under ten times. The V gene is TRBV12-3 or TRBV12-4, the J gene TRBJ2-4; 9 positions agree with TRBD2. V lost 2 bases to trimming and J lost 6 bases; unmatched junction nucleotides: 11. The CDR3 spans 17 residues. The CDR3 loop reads CASSLFAGGSIANIQYF. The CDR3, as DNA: TGTGCCAGCAGTTTATTCGCGGGAGGGTCAATTGCAAACATTCAGTACTTC.

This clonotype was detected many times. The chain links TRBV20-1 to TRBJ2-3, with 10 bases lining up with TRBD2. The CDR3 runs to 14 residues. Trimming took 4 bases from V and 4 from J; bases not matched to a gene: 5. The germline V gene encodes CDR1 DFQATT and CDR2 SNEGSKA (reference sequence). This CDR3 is CSAIGTSEADTQYF. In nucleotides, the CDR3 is TGCAGTGCTATTGGGACTAGCGAAGCAGATACGCAGTATTTT.

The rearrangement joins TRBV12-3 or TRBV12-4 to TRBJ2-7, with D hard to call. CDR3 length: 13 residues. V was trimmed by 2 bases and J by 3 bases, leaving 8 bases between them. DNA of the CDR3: TGTGCCAGCAGTTTACGGCTCCTCTACGAGCAGTACTTC. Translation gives CASSLRLLYEQYF.

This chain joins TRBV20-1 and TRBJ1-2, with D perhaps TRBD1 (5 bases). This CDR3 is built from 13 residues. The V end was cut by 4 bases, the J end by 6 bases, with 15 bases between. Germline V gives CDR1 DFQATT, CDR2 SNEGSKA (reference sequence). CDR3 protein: CSATLGRADGYTF. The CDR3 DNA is TGCAGTGCTACTCTCGGCAGGGCGGATGGCTACACCTTC.

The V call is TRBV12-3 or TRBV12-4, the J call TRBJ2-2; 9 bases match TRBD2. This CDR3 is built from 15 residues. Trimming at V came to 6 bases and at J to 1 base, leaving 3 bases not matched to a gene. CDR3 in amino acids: CASSSSGKNTGELFF. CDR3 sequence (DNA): TGTGCCAGCAGCTCTAGCGGGAAGAACACCGGGGAGCTGTTTTTT.

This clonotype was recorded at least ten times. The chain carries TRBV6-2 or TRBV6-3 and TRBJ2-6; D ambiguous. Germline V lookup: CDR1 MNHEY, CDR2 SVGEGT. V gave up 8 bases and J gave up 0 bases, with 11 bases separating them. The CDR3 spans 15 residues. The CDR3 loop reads CASRPVGSGANVLTF. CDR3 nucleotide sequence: TGTGCCAGCCGTCCAGTGGGCTCTGGGGCCAACGTCCTGACTTTC.

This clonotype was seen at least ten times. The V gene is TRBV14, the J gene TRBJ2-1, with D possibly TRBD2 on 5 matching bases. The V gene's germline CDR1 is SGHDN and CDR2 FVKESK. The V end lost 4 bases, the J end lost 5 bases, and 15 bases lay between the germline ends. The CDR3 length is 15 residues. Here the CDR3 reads CASSPYGGYNNEQFF. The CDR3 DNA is TGTGCCAGCAGCCCCTATGGCGGGTATAACAATGAGCAGTTCTTC.

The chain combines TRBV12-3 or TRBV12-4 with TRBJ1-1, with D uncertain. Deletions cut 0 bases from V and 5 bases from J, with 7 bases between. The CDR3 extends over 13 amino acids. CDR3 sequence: CASSLAQRTEAFF. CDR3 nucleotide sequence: TGTGCCAGCAGTTTAGCGCAACGGACTGAAGCTTTCTTT.

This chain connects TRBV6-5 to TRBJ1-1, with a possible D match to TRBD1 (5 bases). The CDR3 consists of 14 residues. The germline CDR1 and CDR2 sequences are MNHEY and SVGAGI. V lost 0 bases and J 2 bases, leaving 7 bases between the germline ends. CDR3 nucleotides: TGTGCCAGCAGTTACTCGACAGCAAACACTGAAGCTTTCTTT. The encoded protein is CASSYSTANTEAFF.

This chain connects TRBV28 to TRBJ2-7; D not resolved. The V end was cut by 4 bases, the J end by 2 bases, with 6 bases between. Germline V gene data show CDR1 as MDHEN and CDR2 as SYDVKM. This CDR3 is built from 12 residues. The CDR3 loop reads CASSSYTYEQYF. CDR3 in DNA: TGTGCCAGCAGTTCGTACACCTACGAGCAGTACTTC.

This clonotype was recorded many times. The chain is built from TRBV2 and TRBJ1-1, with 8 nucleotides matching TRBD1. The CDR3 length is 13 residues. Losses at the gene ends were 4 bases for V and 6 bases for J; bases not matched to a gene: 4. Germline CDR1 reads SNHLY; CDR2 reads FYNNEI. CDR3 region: CASSADRVAEAFF. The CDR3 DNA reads TGTGCCAGCAGTGCGGACAGGGTGGCTGAAGCTTTCTTT.

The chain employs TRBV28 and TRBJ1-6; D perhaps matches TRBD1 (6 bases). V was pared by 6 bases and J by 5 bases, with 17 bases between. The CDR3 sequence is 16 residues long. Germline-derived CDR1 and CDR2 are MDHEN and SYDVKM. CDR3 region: CASSRLQGKHNSPLHF. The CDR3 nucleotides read TGTGCCAGCAGCCGATTACAGGGCAAACATAATTCACCCCTCCACTTT.

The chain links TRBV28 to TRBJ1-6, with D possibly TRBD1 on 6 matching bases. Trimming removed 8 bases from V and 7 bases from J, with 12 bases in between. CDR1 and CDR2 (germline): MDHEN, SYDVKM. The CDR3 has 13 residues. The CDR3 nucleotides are TGTGCCAGCGGACAGTCCGAGAATTCACCCCTCCACTTT. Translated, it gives CASGQSENSPLHF.

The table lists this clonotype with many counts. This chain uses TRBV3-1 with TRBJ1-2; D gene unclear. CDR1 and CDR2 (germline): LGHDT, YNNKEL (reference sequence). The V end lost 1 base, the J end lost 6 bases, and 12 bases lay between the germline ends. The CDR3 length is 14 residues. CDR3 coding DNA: TGTGCCAGCAGCCAAGGGGGAGGACTCCATGGCTACACCTTC. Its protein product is CASSQGGGLHGYTF.

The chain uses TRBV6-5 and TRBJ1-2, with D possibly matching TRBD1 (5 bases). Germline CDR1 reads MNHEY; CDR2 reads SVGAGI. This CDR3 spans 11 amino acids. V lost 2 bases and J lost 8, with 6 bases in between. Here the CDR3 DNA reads TGTGCCAGCAGTTACAGGGGAGGCTACACCTTC. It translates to CASSYRGGYTF.